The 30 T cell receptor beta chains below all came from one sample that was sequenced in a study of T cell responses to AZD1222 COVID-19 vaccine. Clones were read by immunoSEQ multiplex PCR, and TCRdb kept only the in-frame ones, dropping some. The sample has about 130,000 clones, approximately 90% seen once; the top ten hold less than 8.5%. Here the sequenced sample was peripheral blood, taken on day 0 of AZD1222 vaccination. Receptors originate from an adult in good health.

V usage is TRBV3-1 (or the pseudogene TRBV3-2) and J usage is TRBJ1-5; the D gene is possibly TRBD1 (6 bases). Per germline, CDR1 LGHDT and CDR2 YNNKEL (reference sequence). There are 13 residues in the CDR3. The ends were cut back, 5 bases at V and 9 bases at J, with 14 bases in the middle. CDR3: CASSRGSGLPQHF. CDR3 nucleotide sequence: TGTGCCAGCAGCAGGGGGTCGGGGCTGCCCCAGCATTTT.

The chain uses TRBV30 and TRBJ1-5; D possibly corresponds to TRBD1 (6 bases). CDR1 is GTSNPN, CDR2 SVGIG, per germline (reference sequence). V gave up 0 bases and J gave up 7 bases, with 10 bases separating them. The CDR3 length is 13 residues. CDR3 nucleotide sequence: TGTGCCTGGAGTGTACAGGGAGTCCAGCCCCAGCATTTT. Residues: CAWSVQGVQPQHF.

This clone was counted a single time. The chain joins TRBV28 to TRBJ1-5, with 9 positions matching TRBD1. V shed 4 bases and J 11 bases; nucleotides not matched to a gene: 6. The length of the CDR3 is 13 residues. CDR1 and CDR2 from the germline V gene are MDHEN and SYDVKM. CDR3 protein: CASSSGQGPAQHF. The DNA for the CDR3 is TGTGCCAGCAGTTCGGGACAGGGCCCGGCCCAGCATTTT.

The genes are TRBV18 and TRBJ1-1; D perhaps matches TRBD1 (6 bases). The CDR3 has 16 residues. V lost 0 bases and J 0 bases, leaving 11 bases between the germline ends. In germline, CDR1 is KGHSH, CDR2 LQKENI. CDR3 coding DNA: TGTGCCAGCTCACCACCTAACAGGGTCATGAACACTGAAGCTTTCTTT. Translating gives CASSPPNRVMNTEAFF. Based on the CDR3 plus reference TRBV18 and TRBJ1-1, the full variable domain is NAGVMQNPRHLVRRRGQEARLRCSPMKGHSHVYWYRQLPEEGLKFMVYLQKENIIDESGMPKERFSAEFPKEGPSILRIQQVVRGDSAAYFCASSPPNRVMNTEAFFGQGTRLTVV.

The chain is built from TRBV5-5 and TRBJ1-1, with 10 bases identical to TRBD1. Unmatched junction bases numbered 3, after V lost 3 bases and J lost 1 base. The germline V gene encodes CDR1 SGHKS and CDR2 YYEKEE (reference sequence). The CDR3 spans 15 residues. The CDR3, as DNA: TGTGCCAGCAGCTGGGGACAGGGGAGGAACACTGAAGCTTTCTTT. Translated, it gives CASSWGQGRNTEAFF.

DNA for the CDR3: TGTGCCAGCAGCTTGGCAGGGGTAAGAGCTGGAAACACCATATATTTT. This translates into CASSLAGVRAGNTIYF. The genes are TRBV5-6 and TRBJ1-3; D might be TRBD1 (6 bases). The CDR3 contains 16 residues. The V gene's germline CDR1 is SGHDT and CDR2 YYEEEE. With 0 bases removed from V and 2 bases from J, the gap between germline ends came to 12 bases.

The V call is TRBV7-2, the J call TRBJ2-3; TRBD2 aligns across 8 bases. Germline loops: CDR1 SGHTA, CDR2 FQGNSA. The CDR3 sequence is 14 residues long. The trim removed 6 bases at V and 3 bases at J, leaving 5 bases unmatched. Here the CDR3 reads CASSPGGATDTQYF. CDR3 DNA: TGTGCCAGCAGTCCCGGGGGGGCAACAGATACGCAGTATTTT.

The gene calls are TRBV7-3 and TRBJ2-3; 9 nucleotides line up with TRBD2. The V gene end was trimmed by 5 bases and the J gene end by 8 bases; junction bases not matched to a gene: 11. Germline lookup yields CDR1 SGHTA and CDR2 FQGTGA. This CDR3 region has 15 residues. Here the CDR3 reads CASSAAGGGASTQYF. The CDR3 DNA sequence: TGTGCCAGCAGCGCCGCTGGCGGGGGGGCTTCTACGCAGTATTTT.

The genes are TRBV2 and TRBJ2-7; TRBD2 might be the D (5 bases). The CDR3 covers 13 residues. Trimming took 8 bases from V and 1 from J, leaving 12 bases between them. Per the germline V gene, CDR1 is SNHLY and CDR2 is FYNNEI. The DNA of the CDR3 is TGTGCCAGCCGCGGGTCTAGTTCCTACGAGCAGTACTTC. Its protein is CASRGSSSYEQYF.

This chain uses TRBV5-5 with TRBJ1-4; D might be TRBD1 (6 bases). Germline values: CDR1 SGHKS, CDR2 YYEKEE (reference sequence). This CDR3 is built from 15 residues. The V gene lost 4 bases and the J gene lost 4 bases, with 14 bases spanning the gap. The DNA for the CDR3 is TGTGCCAGCAGCCTGATTGGACAGTATAATGAAAAACTGTTTTTT. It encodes CASSLIGQYNEKLFF.

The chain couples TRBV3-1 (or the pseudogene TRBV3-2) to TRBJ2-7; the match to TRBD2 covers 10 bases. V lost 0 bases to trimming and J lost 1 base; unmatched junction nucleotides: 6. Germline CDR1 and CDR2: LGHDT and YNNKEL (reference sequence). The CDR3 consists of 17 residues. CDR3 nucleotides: TGTGCCAGCAGCCAAGATGGGGGTAGCGGGGGGTCCTACGAGCAGTACTTC. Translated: CASSQDGGSGGSYEQYF.

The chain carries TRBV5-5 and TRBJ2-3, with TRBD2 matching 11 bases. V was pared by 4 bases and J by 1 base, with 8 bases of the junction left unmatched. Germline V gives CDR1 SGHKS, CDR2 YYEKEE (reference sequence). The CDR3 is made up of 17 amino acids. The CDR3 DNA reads TGTGCCAGCAGCCCTGGACTAGCGGGTTTACGCACAGATACGCAGTATTTT. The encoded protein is CASSPGLAGLRTDTQYF.

The CDR3 loop reads CASSFEYSNTGELFF. CDR3 in DNA: TGTGCCAGCAGTTTCGAGTACTCGAACACCGGGGAGCTGTTTTTT. The chain carries TRBV6-5 and TRBJ2-2; no firm D call. The length of the CDR3 is 15 residues. Trimming left V 4 bases short and J 0 bases short, with 9 bases between. CDR1 MNHEY and CDR2 SVGAGI come from the germline V gene.

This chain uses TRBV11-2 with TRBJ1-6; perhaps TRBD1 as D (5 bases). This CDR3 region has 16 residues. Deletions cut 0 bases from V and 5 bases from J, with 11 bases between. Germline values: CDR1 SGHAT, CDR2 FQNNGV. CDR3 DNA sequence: TGTGCCAGCAGCTTAGAGCCCGGGGCCCATAATTCACCCCTCCACTTT. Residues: CASSLEPGAHNSPLHF. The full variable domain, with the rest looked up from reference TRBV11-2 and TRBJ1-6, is EAGVAQSPRYKIIEKRQSVAFWCNPISGHATLYWYQQILGQGPKLLIQFQNNGVVDDSQLPKDRFSAERLKGVDSTLKIQPAKLEDSAVYLCASSLEPGAHNSPLHFGNGTRLTVT.

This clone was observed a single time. CDR3 nucleotide sequence: TGCAGCGTTGGGTCAGGGCCAGTCGGCTACACCTTC. Protein sequence: CSVGSGPVGYTF. The gene calls are TRBV29-1 and TRBJ1-2; a weak D match, TRBD1 (5 bases). The CDR3 runs to 12 residues. V was trimmed by 4 bases and J by 8 bases, leaving 14 bases between them. The germline CDR1 and CDR2 sequences are SQVTM and ANQGSEA.

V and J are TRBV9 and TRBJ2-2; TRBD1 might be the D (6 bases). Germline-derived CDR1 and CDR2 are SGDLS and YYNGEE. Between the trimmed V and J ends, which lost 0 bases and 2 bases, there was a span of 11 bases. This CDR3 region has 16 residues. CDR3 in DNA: TGTGCCAGCAGCGTAGCCCCAGGGGCAAACACCGGGGAGCTGTTTTTT. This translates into CASSVAPGANTGELFF.

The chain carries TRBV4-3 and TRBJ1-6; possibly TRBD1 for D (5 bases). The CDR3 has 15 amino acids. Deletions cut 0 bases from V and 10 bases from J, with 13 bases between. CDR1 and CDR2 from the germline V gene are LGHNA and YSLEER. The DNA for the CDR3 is TGCGCCAGCAGCCAAGATAATTGGGGGGAATCACCCCTCCACTTT. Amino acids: CASSQDNWGESPLHF.

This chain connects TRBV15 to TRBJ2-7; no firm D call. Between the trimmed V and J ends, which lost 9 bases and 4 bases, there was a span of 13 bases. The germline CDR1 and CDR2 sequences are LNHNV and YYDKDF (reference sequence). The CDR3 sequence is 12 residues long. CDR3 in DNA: TGTGCCACGACGTTCAACTATTACGAGCAGTACTTC. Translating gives CATTFNYYEQYF.

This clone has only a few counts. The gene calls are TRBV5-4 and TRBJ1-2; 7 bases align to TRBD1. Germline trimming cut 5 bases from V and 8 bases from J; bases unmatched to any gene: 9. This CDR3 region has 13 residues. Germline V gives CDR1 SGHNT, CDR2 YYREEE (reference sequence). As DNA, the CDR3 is TGTGCCAGCAGTATTACAGGGGTGTTAGGCTACACCTTC. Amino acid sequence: CASSITGVLGYTF.

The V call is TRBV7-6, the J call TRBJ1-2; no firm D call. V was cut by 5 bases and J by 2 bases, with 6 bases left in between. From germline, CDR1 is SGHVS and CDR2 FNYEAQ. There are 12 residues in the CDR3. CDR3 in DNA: TGTGCCAGCAGCCCTTCAAACTATGGCTACACCTTC. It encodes CASSPSNYGYTF. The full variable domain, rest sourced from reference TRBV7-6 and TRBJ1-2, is GAGVSQSPRYKVTKRGQDVALRCDPISGHVSLYWYRQALGQGPEFLTYFNYEAQQDKSGLPNDRFSAERPEGSISTLTIQRTEQRDSAMYRCASSPSNYGYTFGSGTRLTVV.

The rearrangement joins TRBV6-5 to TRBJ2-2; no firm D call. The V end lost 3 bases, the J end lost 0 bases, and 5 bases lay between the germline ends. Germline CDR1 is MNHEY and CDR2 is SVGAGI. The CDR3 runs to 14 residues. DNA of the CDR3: TGTGCCAGCAGTTATTATACGAACACCGGGGAGCTGTTTTTT. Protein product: CASSYYTNTGELFF.

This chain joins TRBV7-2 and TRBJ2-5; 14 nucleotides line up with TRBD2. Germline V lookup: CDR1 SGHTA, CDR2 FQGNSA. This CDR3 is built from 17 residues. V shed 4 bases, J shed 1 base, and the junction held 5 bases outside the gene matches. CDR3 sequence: CASSYKGLAGVQETQYF. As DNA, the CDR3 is TGTGCCAGCAGCTACAAGGGACTAGCGGGGGTCCAAGAGACCCAGTACTTC.

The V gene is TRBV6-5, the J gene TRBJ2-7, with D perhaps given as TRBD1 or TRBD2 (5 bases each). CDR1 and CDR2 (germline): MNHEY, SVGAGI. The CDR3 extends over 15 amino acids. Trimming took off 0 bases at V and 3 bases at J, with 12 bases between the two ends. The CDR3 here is CASSYSRAGSYEQYF. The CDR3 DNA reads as TGTGCCAGCAGTTACTCGAGGGCAGGGAGCTACGAGCAGTACTTC.

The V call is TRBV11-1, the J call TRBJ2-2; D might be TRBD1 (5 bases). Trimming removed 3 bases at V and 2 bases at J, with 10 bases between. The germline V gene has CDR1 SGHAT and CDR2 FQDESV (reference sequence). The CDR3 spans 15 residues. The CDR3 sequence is CASSFDSSNTGELFF. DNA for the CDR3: TGTGCCAGCAGCTTCGACAGTTCTAACACCGGGGAGCTGTTTTTT.

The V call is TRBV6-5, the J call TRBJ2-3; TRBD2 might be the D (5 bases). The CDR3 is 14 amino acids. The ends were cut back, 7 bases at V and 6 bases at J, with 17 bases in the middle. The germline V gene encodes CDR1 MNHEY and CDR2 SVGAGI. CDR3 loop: CASTEGLAEDTQYF. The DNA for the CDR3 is TGTGCCAGCACCGAAGGGCTAGCAGAGGATACGCAGTATTTT.

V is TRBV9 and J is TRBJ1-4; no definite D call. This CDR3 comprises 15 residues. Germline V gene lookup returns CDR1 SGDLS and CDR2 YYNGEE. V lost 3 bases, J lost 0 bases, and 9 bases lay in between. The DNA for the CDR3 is TGTGCCAGCAGCGCCCGACTTGCAACTAATGAAAAACTGTTTTTT. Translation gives CASSARLATNEKLFF.

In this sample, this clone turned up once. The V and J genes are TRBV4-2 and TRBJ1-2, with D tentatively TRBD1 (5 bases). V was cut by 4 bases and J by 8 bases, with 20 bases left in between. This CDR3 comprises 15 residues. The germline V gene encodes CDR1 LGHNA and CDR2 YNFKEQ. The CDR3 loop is CASSPSDGTGGGYTF. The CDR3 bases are TGTGCCAGCAGCCCCTCGGATGGTACCGGGGGAGGCTACACCTTC.

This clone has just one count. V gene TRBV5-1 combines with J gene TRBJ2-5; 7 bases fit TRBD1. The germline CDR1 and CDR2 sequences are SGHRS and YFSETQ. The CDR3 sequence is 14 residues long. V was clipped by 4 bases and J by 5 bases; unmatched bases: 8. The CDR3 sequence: CASSPTGMRETQYF. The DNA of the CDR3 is TGCGCCAGCAGCCCGACAGGGATGCGGGAGACCCAGTACTTC. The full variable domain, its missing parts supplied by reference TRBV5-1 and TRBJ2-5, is KAGVTQTPRYLIKTRGQQVTLSCSPISGHRSVSWYQQTPGQGLQFLFEYFSETQRNKGNFPGRFSGRQFSNSRSEMNVSTLELGDSALYLCASSPTGMRETQYFGPGTRLLVL.

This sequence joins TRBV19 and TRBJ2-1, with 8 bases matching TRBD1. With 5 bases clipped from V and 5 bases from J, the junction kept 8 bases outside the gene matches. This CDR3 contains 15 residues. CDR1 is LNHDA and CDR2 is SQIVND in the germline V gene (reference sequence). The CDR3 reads CASSQPWTGNNEQFF. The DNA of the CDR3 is TGTGCCAGTAGTCAGCCATGGACAGGGAACAATGAGCAGTTCTTC.

The CDR3, as DNA: TGTGCCAGCAGTTTATCCGGACAGCCTAATCAGCCCCAGCATTTT. Its translation is CASSLSGQPNQPQHF. The chain joins TRBV27 to TRBJ1-5; D may be TRBD1 (6 bases). Germline CDR1 MNHEY, CDR2 SMNVEV (reference sequence). CDR3 length equals 15 residues. V was shortened by 0 bases and J by 4 bases, with 10 bases between the two germline ends.